This T cell receptor (beta chain) derives from a study of blood T cell repertoires in COVID-19. Looking at the study overall: PBMCs, B-cell-depleted T cells, or T cells provided the cDNA or gDNA that made up the material.

Under the authors' procedure: Estimates of nucleated cell counts were drawn from the amplification of reference gene primers. Assay used: immunoSEQ multiplex PCR; TCRdb lists only in-frame clones, some missing. Clone size and V and J calls were adopted from that table, with D and trimming inferred from the DNA. The table lists about 360,000 clones, around 88% of them singletons. In germline, CDR1 is SQVTM, CDR2 ANQGSEA. The V segment lost 4 bases and the J segment 0 bases; nucleotides outside the gene matches: 6. The CDR3 length is 15 residues. Sequenced: peripheral blood. This clonotype was obtained from a man aged 25-45 years with active or convalescent COVID-19. V usage is TRBV29-1 and J usage is TRBJ1-3, with 7 bases lining up with TRBD1. CDR3 sequence reads: CSVGGTVSSGNTIYF. CDR3 DNA sequence: TGCAGCGTTGGGGGGACAGTCTCCTCTGGAAACACCATATATTTT.